Reported below is one T cell receptor (beta chain). Its matching antigen is unknown. This specimen comes from a study of shared clonotypes between healthy human individuals. Caucasian adults living in Nashville, Tennessee, provided all samples. From CD4+ cells came CD45RA+ naive and CD45RA-negative memory subsets. Regarding the study as a whole: Read depth was anticipated to influence clonotype sharing among donors. Relative to their counterparts shared across all four donors, non-shared clonotypes exhibited diminished generation probabilities.

Clones were sequenced by immunoSEQ multiplex PCR, and TCRdb holds only the in-frame ones, with some missing. The sample lists over a million clones, roughly 96% occurring once. This clonotype was sampled from a man younger than 45 in good health. The sample taken for sequencing was naive CD4+ T cells sorted from blood. Subset reported: CD45RA+ positively selected.

The CDR3 DNA reads as TGTGCCAGCTCAGAACTCAGGACAGGGGAGGTAAATCAGCCCCAGCATTTT. Translated: CASSELRTGEVNQPQHF. This rearrangement joins TRBV18 to TRBJ1-5; 9 bases map to TRBD1. Trimming at V came to 5 bases and at J to 4 bases, leaving 12 bases not matched to a gene. CDR3 length: 17 amino acids. From germline, CDR1 is KGHSH and CDR2 LQKENI.